The clone carrying this TCR beta chain came up a few times. The data stem from a study of CD8+ T cells in alopecia areata. Extracted RNA was reverse transcribed, and the resulting cDNA served as sequencing template. Profiling relied on immunoSEQ multiplex PCR, and the TCRdb table lists in-frame clones only, not all of them. Here the sample spans some 170,000 clones, less than 75% being singletons. Germline CDR1 and CDR2: SQVTM and ANQGSEA. Trimming at V came to 6 bases and at J to 5 bases, leaving 3 bases not matched to a gene. The CDR3 extends over 11 amino acids. This clonotype was sampled from a human donor with alopecia areata. The J gene is TRBJ2-7, the V gene TRBV29-1; 8 nucleotides agree with TRBD1. The specimen comprised CD8+ T cells sorted from blood, sampled at week 0. The CDR3 loop is CSVQGGHEQYF. The CDR3 DNA sequence: TGCAGCGTACAGGGGGGCCACGAGCAGTACTTC.